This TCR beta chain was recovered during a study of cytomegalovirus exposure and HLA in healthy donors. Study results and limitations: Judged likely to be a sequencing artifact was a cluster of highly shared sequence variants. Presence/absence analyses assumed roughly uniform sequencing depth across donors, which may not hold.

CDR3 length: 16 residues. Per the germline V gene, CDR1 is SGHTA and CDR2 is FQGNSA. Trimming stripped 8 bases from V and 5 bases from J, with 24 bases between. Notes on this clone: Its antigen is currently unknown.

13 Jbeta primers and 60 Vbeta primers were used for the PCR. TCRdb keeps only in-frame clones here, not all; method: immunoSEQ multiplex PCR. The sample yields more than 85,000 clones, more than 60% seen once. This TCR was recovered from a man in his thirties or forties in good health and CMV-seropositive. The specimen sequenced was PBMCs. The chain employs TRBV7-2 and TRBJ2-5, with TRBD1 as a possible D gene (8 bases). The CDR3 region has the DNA TGTGCCAGCTCCCGCCGGGGGGACAGGAGGGGTGAGACCCAGTACTTC. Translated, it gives CASSRRGDRRGETQYF.